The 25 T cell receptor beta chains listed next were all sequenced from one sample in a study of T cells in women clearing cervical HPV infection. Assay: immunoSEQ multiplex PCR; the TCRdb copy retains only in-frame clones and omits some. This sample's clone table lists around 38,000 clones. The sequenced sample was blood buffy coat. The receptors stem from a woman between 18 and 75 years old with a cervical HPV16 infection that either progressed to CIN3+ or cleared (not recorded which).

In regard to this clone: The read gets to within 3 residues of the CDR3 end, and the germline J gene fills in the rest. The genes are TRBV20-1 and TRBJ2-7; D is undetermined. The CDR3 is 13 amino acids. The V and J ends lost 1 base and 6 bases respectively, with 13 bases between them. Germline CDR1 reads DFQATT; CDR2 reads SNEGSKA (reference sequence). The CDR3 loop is CSARGARRPEQYF. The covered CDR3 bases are TGCAGTGCTAGAGGTGCTAGGCGGCCCGAG.

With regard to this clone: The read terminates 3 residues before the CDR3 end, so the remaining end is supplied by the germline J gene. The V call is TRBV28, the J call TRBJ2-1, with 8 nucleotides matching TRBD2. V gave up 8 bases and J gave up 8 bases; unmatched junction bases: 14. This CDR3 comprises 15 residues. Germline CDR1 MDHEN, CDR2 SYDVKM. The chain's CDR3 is CASGRGGLDIDEQFF. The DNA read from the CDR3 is TGTGCCAGCGGACGTGGGGGACTAGATATCGATGAG.

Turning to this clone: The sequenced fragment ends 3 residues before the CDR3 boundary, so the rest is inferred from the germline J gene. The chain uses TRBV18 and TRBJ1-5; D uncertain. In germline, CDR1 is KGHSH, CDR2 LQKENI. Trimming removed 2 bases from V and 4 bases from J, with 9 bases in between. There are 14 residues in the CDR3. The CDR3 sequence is CASSPLASNQPQHF. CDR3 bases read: TGTGCCAGCTCACCATTAGCCTCTAATCAGCCC.

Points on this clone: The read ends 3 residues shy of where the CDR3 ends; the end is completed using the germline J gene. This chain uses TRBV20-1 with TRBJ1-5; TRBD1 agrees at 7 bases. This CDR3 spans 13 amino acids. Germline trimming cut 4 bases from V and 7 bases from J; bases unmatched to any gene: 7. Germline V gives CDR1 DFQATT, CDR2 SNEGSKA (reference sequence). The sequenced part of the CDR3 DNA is TGCAGTGCTATCGACAGGGAGGTGCAGCCC. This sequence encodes CSAIDREVQP. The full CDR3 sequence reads CSAIDREVQPQHF.

This CDR3 reads CASSFGLATDTQYF. The covered CDR3 bases are TGTGCCAGCAGCTTCGGACTAGCCACAGATACG. V is TRBV11-3 and J is TRBJ2-3; TRBD2 matches 8 bases. The read finishes 3 residues shy of the CDR3 end, and the germline J gene is used to complete it. The CDR3 is made up of 14 amino acids. Trimming took 3 bases from V and 2 from J; bases not matched to a gene: 1. Germline V gene sequence: CDR1 SGHNT, CDR2 YENEEA. Full variable domain (remainder filled in from reference TRBV11-3 and TRBJ2-3): EAGVVQSPRYKIIEKKQPVAFWCNPISGHNTLYWYLQNLGQGPELLIRYENEEAVDDSQLPKDRFSAERLKGVDSTLKIQPAELGDSAVYLCASSFGLATDTQYFGPGTRLTVL.

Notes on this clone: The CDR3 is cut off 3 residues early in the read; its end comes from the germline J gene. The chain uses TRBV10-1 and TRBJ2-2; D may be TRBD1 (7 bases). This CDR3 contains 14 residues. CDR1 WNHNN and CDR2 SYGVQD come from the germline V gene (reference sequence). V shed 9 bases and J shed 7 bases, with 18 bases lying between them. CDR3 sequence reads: CASSLEGAHGELFF. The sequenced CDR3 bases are TGCGCCAGTAGTTTGGAGGGGGCGCACGGGGAG.

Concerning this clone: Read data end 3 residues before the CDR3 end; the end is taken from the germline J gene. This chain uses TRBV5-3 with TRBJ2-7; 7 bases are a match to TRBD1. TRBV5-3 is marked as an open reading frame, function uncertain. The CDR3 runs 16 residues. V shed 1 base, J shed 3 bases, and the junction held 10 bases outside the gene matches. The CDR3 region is CARSLKGATLYYEQYF. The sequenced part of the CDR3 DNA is TGTGCCAGAAGCTTGAAGGGGGCTACACTATACTACGAG.

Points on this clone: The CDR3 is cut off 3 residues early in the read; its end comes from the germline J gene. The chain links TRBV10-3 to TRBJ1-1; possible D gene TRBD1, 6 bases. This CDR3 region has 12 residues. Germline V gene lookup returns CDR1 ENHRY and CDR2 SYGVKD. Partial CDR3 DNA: TGTGCCATCAGGCCCGCGGACAGCGAA. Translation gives CAIRPADSE. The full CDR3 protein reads CAIRPADSEAFF.

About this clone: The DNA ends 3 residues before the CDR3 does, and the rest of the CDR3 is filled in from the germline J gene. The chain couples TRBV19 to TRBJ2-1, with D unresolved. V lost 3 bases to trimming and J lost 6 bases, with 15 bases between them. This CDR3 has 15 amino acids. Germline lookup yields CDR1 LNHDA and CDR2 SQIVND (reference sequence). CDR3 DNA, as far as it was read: TGTGCCAGTAGTATGGTGGCAGTTGATACCAATGAG. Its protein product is CASSMVAVDTNE. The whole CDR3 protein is CASSMVAVDTNEQFF.

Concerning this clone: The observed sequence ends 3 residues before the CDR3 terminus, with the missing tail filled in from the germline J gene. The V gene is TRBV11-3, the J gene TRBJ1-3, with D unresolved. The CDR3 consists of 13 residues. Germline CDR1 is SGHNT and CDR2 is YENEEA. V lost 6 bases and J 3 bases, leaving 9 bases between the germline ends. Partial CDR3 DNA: TGTGCCAGCAGTCCCATCAGTGGAAACACC. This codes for CASSPISGNT. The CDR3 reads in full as CASSPISGNTIYF. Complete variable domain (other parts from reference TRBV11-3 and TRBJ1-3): EAGVVQSPRYKIIEKKQPVAFWCNPISGHNTLYWYLQNLGQGPELLIRYENEEAVDDSQLPKDRFSAERLKGVDSTLKIQPAELGDSAVYLCASSPISGNTIYFGEGSWLTVV.

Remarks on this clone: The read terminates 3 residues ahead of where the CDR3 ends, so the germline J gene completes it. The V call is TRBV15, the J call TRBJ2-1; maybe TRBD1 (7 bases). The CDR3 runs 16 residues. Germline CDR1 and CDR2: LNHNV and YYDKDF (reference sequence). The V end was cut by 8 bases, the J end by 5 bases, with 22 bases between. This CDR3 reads CATHGGDRDYHNEQFF. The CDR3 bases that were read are TGTGCCACCCACGGGGGCGACAGGGATTATCACAATGAG. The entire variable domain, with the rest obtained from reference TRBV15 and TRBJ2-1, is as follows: DAMVIQNPRYQVTQFGKPVTLSCSQTLNHNVMYWYQQKSSQAPKLLFHYYDKDFNNEADTPDNFQSRRPNTSFCFLDIRSPGLGDTAMYLCATHGGDRDYHNEQFFGPGTRLTVL.

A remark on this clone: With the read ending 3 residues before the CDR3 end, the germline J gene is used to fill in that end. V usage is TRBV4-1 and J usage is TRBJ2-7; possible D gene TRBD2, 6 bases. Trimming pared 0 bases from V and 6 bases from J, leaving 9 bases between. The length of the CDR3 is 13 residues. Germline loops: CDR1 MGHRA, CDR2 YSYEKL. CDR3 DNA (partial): TGCGCCAGCAGCCAAGATCGGGGGAGCGAG. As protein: CASSQDRGSE. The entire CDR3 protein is CASSQDRGSEQYF.

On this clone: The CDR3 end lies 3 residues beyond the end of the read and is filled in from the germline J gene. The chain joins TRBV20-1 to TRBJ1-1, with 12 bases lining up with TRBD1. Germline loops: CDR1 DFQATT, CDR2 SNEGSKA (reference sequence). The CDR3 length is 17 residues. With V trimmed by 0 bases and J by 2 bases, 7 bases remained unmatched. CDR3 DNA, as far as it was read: TGCAGTGCTAGAGATGGGGGACAGGGGGCGCGTAACACTGAA. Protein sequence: CSARDGGQGARNTE. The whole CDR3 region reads CSARDGGQGARNTEAFF.

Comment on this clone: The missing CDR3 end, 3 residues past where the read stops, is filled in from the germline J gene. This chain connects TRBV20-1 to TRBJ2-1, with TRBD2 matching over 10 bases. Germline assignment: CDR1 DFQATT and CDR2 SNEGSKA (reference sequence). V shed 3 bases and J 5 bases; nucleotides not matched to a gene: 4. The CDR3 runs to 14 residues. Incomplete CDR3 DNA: TGCAGTGCTAGTGAACTAGCGGGACACAATGAG. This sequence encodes CSASELAGHNE. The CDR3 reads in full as CSASELAGHNEQFF.

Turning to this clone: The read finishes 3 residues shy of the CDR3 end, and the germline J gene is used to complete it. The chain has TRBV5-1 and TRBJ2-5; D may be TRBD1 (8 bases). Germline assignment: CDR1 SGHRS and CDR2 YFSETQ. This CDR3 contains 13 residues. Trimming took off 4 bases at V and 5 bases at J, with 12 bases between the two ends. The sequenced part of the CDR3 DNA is TGCGCCAGCAGCCACAGGGGGGGGGAGACC. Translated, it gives CASSHRGGET. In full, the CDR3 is CASSHRGGETQYF.

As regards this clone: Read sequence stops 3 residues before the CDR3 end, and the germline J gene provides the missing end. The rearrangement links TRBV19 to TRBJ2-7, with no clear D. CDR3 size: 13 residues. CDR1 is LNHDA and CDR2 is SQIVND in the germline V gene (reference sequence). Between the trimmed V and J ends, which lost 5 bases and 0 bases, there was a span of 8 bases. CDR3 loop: CASSGYSSYEQYF. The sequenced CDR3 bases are TGTGCCAGTAGTGGCTACAGCTCCTACGAG. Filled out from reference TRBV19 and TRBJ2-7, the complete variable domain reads DGGITQSPKYLFRKEGQNVTLSCEQNLNHDAMYWYRQDPGQGLRLIYYSQIVNDFQKGDIAEGYSVSREKKESFPLTVTSAQKNPTAFYLCASSGYSSYEQYFGPGTRLTVT.

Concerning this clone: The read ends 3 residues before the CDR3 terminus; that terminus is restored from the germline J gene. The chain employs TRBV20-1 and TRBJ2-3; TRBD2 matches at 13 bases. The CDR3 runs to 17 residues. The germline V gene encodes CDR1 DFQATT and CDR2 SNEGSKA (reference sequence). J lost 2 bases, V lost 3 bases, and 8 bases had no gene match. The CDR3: CSASSRTSGRTTDTQYF. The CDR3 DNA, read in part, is TGCAGTGCTAGTTCAAGGACTAGCGGGAGAACCACAGATACG.

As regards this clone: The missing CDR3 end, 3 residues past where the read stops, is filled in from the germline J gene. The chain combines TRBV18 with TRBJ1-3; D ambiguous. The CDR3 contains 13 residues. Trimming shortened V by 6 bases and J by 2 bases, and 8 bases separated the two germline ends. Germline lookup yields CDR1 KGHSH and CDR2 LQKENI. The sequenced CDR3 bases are TGTGCCAGCTCCGCTGCAGCTGGAAACACC. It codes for CASSAAAGNT. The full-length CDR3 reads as CASSAAAGNTIYF.

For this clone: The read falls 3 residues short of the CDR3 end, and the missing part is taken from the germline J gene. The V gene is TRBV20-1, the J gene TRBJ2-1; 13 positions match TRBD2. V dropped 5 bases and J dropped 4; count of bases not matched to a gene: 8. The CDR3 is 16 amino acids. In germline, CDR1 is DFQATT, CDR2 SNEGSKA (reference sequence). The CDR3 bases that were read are TGCAGTGCTGAGATTCCGGGACTAGCGGGATACAATGAG. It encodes CSAEIPGLAGYNE. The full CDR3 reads CSAEIPGLAGYNEQFF.

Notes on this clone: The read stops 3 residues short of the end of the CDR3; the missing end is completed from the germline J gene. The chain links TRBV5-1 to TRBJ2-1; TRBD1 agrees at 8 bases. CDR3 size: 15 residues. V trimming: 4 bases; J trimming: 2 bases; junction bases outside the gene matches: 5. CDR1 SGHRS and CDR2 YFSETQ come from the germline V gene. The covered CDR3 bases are TGCGCCAGCAGCGTCCGGGACAGGACCTACAATGAG. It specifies CASSVRDRTYNE. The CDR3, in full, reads CASSVRDRTYNEQFF.

The sequenced part of the CDR3 DNA is TGTGCCAGCAGCTTCGGACTAGCGGGAATCGACGAG. This sequence encodes CASSFGLAGIDE. The whole CDR3 sequence reads CASSFGLAGIDEQYF. The rearrangement joins TRBV7-9 to TRBJ2-7, with 12 nucleotides matching TRBD2. The sequence runs out 3 residues before the end of the CDR3; the remainder is reconstructed from the germline J gene. In germline, CDR1 is SEHNR, CDR2 FQNEAQ (reference sequence). The CDR3 has 15 amino acids. With V trimmed by 3 bases and J by 5 bases, 5 bases remained unmatched.

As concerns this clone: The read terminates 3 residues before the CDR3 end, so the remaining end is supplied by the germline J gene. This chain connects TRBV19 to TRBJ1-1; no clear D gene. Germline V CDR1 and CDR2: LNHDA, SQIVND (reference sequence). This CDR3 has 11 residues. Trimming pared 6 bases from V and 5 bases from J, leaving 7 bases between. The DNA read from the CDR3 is TGTGCCAGTAGCACGGGTACTGAA. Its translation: CASSTGTE. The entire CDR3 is CASSTGTEAFF. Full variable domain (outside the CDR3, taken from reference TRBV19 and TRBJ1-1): DGGITQSPKYLFRKEGQNVTLSCEQNLNHDAMYWYRQDPGQGLRLIYYSQIVNDFQKGDIAEGYSVSREKKESFPLTVTSAQKNPTAFYLCASSTGTEAFFGQGTRLTVV.

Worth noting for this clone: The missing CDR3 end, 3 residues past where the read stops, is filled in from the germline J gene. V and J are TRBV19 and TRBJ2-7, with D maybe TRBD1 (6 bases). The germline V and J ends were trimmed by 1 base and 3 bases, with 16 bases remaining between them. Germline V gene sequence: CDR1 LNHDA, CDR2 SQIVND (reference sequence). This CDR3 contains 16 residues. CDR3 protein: CASSIVSAGALYEQYF. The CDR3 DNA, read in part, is TGTGCCAGTAGTATAGTATCCGCAGGGGCTCTCTACGAG.

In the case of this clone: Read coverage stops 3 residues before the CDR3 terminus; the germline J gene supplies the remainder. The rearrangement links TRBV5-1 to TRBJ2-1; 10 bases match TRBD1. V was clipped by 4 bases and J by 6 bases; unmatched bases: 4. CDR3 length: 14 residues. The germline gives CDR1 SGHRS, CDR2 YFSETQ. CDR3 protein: CASSVGTGVNEQFF. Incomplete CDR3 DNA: TGCGCCAGCAGCGTCGGGACAGGGGTCAATGAG.

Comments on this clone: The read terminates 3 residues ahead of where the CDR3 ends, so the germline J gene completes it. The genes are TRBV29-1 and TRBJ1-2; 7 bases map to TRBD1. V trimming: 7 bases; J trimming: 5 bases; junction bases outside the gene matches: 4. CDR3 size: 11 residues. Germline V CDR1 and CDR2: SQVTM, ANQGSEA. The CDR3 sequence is CSEQGLYGYTF. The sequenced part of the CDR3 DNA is TGCAGCGAACAGGGGTTGTATGGC.